What follows describes a single T cell receptor beta chain. Its antigen is still unknown. Per-base qualities were not stored, and no clone one base away is much larger. This entry comes from a study of T cell responses to AZD1222 COVID-19 vaccine (dated by TCRdb to the early 2020s). About the study as a whole: A total of 233 trial participants underwent TCR sequencing, of whom around 200 received two doses of AZD1222 and about 26 received two doses of the MenACWY control vaccine. Trial participants were enrolled by age into 18-55, 56-69 and 70-plus year subgroups, with 148, 28 and 57 TCR-sequenced participants respectively. General study outcomes and caveats: Epitopes outside the regions mutated in the B.1.351 and B.1.1.7 variants were reportedly recognized by nearly half of the unique spike-specific TCRs. In the small 56-69-year group, the increase in depth fell short of significance, most likely because of low power. Vaccine-associated CD4 TCRs spanned the whole spike protein, with dominant responses in regions 160-218 and 743-854. Participants were mostly white British, with more females than males. The authors suggested clonal diversity may have been underestimated. Conclusions about previously exposed vaccinees were limited because only a handful of AZD1222 recipients were SARS-CoV-2 seropositive at baseline. No day 14 peak-response samples were available, so repertoires were characterized only after the peak T cell response. After two AZD1222 doses, both the breadth and the depth of spike-specific TCRs were significantly higher than at day 0 and than in MenACWY recipients.

The CDR3 starts with the cysteine, ends with the phenylalanine, and has 16 residues. The retained sequence is limited to the CDR3, 48 bases, with the frame set at the first base. V lost 4 bases and J lost 7 bases, and the count of bases not matched to a germline gene is 10. The CDR3 regions of human TCRbeta chains were subjected to immunosequencing. The paper's processing steps were these. TCRs in the repertoires were matched against a reference library of SARS-CoV-2-specific TCRs that had been generated with the MIRA antigen-specificity platform. Breadth meant the fraction of unique TCRs that were SARS-CoV-2-associated, whereas depth meant the fraction of total T cells that were SARS-CoV-2-associated. Using the MIRA data, every spike-specific TCR was mapped to the spike region that the TCR reacted to and assigned to either a CD4 or a CD8 class. Log10-transformed breadth and depth values were compared by one-way ANOVA with Sidak's multiple comparisons tests. Imported from immuneACCESS, the table was reduced by TCRdb to in-frame sequences with V and J called. These copies leave out some clones; in studies compared against another copy, an unresolved V gene accounts for under half, and the cause of the remainder is not known. D and trimming come from the DNA, and the V and J calls and clone size come from that table. This sample holds about 93,000 clones; around nine tenths were observed only once. The ten largest make up approximately 2.6% of the sample.

Per the publication, the time point label means: baseline before first vaccination. Reading the label with the study, this specimen's treatment or condition is: meningococcal conjugate vaccine given as trial control. The vaccinee samples were drawn from two UK trials, COV001 and COV002, one of which was a single-blind randomized controlled phase 2/3 trial testing AZD1222 (ChAdOx1 nCoV-19) in healthy adults. For TCRbeta chain sequencing, PBMC samples were collected from trial participants at day 0 and at day 28 after the second dose. The sample was peripheral blood, taken on day 0 of MenACWY control vaccination. The chain was built from TRBV23-1 and TRBJ1-6, with TRBD1 identical over 7 junction bases. TRBV23-1 is annotated as an ORF whose role is uncertain. The source is an adult in good health. Here the CDR3 is given as CASSPPNRGPNSPLHF. The bases read TGCGCCAGCAGTCCGCCAAACAGGGGACCGAATTCACCCCTCCACTTT.